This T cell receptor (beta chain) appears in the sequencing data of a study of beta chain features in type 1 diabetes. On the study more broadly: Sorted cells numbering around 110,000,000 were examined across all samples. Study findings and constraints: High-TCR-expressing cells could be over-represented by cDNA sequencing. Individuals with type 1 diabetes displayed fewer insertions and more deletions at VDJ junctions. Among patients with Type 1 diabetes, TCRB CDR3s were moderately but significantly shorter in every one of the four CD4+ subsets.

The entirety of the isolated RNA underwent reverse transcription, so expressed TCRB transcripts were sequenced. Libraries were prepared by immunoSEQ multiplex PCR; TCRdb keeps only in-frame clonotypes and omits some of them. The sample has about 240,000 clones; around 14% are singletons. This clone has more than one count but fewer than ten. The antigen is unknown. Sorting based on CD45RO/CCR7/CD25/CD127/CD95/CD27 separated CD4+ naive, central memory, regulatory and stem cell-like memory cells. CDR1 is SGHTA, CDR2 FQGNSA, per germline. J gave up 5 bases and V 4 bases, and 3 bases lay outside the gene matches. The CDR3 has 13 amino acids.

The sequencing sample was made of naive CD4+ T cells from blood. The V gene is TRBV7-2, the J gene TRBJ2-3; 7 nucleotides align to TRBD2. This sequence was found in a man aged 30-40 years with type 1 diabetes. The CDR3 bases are TGTGCCAGCAGCTCACGGGGGGAAGATACGCAGTATTTT. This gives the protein CASSSRGEDTQYF. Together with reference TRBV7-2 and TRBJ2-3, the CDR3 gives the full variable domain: GAGVSQSPSNKVTEKGKDVELRCDPISGHTALYWYRQSLGQGLEFLIYFQGNSAPDKSGLPSDRFSAERTGGSVSTLTIQRTQQEDSAVYLCASSSRGEDTQYFGPGTRLTVL.